This TCR beta chain was observed in a study of T cell changes during pregnancy in multiple sclerosis. The CDR3 is 14 residues long. V lost 2 bases and J lost 5, with 10 bases in between. Germline CDR1 KGHSH, CDR2 LQKENI. The repertoire was sequenced with immunoSEQ multiplex PCR; TCRdb's copy has only in-frame clones and lacks some. The sample consists of 61,000 or so clones, just over 90% of them appearing once. The chain recombines TRBV18 with TRBJ1-3; D perhaps matches TRBD1 (5 bases). Sequencing was performed on CD4+ T cells from peripheral blood mononuclear cells, taken before pregnancy. The receptor was derived from a female donor with multiple sclerosis, enrolled in a pregnancy study. This CDR3 is CASSPTDTRNTIYF. The CDR3 DNA is TGTGCCAGCTCACCAACGGACACCCGAAACACCATATATTTT.